This TCR beta chain was found in a study of Graves' ophthalmopathy and Graves' hyperthyroidism. The germline V gene encodes CDR1 SEHNR and CDR2 FQNEAQ (reference sequence). The CDR3 spans 13 residues. PBMCs originated in about 9.8 ml of fresh peripheral blood. Scientists amplified the TCR beta CDR3 regions from RNA transcripts. In the first round, RT-PCR was carried out with HTBI primers, and a multiplex PCR formed the second round. TCRdb itself ran the multiplex PCR reads through MiXCR, one entry per CDR3 protein. Altogether around 670,000 distinct CDR3 sequences are present, approximately 40% being singletons, with the ten largest covering roughly 46%. As concerns this clonotype: Its ends do not fully match the called genes, so a read error is possible.

The V and J genes are TRBV7-9 and TRBJ2-7; no clear D gene. The TCR comes from an adult man with Graves' ophthalmopathy. Sequencing used peripheral blood. CDR3 residues: CASSQGPDYEQYF. The CDR3 nucleotides read TGCGCCAGCAGCCAAGGGCCGGACTACGAGCAGTACTTC. The variable domain in full, completed from reference TRBV7-9 and TRBJ2-7, reads DTGVSQNPRHKITKRGQNVTFRCDPISEHNRLYWYRQTLGQGPEFLTYFQNEAQLEKSRLLSDRFSAERPKGSFSTLEIQRTEQGDSAMYLCASSQGPDYEQYFGPGTRLTVT.